These 22 T cell receptor beta chains were all obtained from the same sample, sequenced in a study of molecular identifiers for immune sequencing clone quantification. TCRdb re-called the PCR reads with MiXCR, one entry per CDR3 protein. The table lists approximately 630,000 distinct CDR3 sequences, approximately 24% of them singletons. Sequencing input: naive CD8+ T cells from blood, with Jurkat cell RNA spiked in. Subset specified: FACS-sorted CD8+CD4-CCR7+CD45RA+ naive T cells. The receptor set was obtained from a human donor in good health. Some libraries in this study had Jurkat cell RNA spiked in.

The chain links TRBV6-5 to TRBJ1-1; D gene uncertain. The CDR3 loop spans 12 amino acids. Looked up from germline, CDR1 is MNHEY and CDR2 is SVGAGI. V lost 5 bases, J lost 7 bases, and 11 bases lay in between. CDR3 sequence: CASSPPGDEAFF. For the CDR3, the DNA is TGTGCCAGCAGTCCCCCGGGAGATGAAGCTTTCTTT.

V and J are TRBV20-1 and TRBJ1-3; D gene uncertain. CDR3 length equals 13 residues. Germline values: CDR1 DFQATT, CDR2 SNEGSKA (reference sequence). The germline V and J ends were trimmed by 5 bases and 1 base, with 9 bases remaining between them. CDR3 residues: CSAGGYSGNTIYF. DNA for the CDR3: TGCAGTGCTGGCGGTTATTCTGGAAACACCATATATTTT.

Ten or more counts support this clonotype. V and J are TRBV12-3 or TRBV12-4 and TRBJ1-5, with TRBD1 identical over 9 bases. This CDR3 has 15 amino acids. With 2 bases clipped from V and 3 bases from J, the junction kept 2 bases outside the gene matches. The CDR3 reads CASSLTGGFNQPQHF. The CDR3 bases are TGTGCCAGCAGTTTAACAGGGGGCTTCAATCAGCCCCAGCATTTT.

This clonotype occurred many times. The chain is built from TRBV4-3 and TRBJ2-7; a possible D gene is TRBD2 (5 bases). Trimming removed 0 bases from V and 2 bases from J, with 8 bases in between. Germline V gives CDR1 LGHNA, CDR2 YSLEER. The CDR3 has 14 residues. CDR3 sequence reads: CASSQDRGTYEQYF. Here the CDR3 DNA reads TGCGCCAGCAGCCAAGATCGAGGGACCTACGAGCAGTACTTC.

This clonotype was picked up many times. V is TRBV19 and J is TRBJ2-7; D is perhaps TRBD1 or TRBD2 (5 bases each). The CDR3 has 13 residues. V shed 4 bases and J shed 2 bases, with 9 bases lying between them. The germline V gene encodes CDR1 LNHDA and CDR2 SQIVND (reference sequence). In DNA, the CDR3 is TGTGCCAGTAGTACCTGGGGGACCTACGAGCAGTACTTC. Amino acids: CASSTWGTYEQYF.

The V and J genes are TRBV11-2 and TRBJ2-7; the D gene is possibly TRBD2 (5 bases). CDR3 length: 14 amino acids. CDR1 is SGHAT, CDR2 FQNNGV, per germline. The V gene lost 8 bases and the J gene lost 3 bases, with 17 bases spanning the gap. CDR3 residues: CASGSGGRLYEQYF. CDR3 coding DNA: TGTGCCAGCGGCTCTGGAGGCAGACTCTACGAGCAGTACTTC.

The chain couples TRBV7-9 to TRBJ2-7, with 7 bases matching TRBD2. J lost 4 bases, V lost 5 bases, and 8 bases had no gene match. CDR1 is SEHNR and CDR2 is FQNEAQ in the germline V gene (reference sequence). The CDR3 contains 14 residues. DNA of the CDR3: TGTGCCAGCAGCGGGACGGGACTACTTTACGAGCAGTACTTC. Protein: CASSGTGLLYEQYF.

As regards this clonotype: A much larger clone lies a single base off, so this may be a read error. This rearrangement joins TRBV6-2 or TRBV6-3 to TRBJ2-7, with TRBD1 matching 8 bases. Germline V gene lookup returns CDR1 MNHEY and CDR2 SVGEGT. V gave up 6 bases and J gave up 2 bases; unmatched junction bases: 6. There are 14 residues in the CDR3. The CDR3 region is CASRGRDRTYEQYF. The CDR3 coding sequence is TGTGCCAGCAGGGGCCGGGACAGGACCTACGAGCAGTACTTC.

As regards this clonotype: This may arise from a read error, as a much more abundant clone is one base away. The CDR3 does not close with the conserved phenylalanine or tryptophan, likely indicating a read error. The chain carries TRBV6-6 and TRBJ1-5; D remains unclear. The CDR3 is 13 residues long. CDR1 and CDR2 from the germline V gene are MNHNY and SVGAGI (reference sequence). Trimming left V 5 bases short and J 0 bases short, with 5 bases between. The CDR3 region is CASSRDSNQPQHL. The CDR3 DNA reads as TGTGCCAGCAGTCGGGATAGCAATCAGCCCCAGCATTTA.

There are a few counts of this clonotype. The chain couples TRBV20-1 to TRBJ1-6; possible D gene TRBD1, 5 bases. This CDR3 has 19 residues. The V gene's germline CDR1 is DFQATT and CDR2 SNEGSKA (reference sequence). Trimming removed 0 bases from V and 1 base from J, with 19 bases in between. CDR3: CSARDHPVYRGSYNSPLHF. CDR3 nucleotides: TGCAGTGCTAGAGATCACCCTGTGTATCGGGGGTCCTATAATTCACCCCTCCACTTT.

This clonotype came up many times. This rearrangement joins TRBV7-9 to TRBJ2-3; D may be TRBD1 (5 bases). Germline CDR1 and CDR2: SEHNR and FQNEAQ (reference sequence). V was pared by 6 bases and J by 2 bases, with 15 bases between. This CDR3 spans 15 amino acids. This chain's CDR3 is CASRLHTGNTDTQYF. CDR3 in DNA: TGTGCCAGCAGACTCCATACAGGAAACACAGATACGCAGTATTTT.

This clonotype came up many times. The chain joins TRBV19 to TRBJ2-7; D is perhaps TRBD1 (6 bases). The CDR3 runs 13 residues. CDR1 and CDR2 (germline): LNHDA, SQIVND (reference sequence). With 6 bases removed from V and 4 bases from J, the gap between germline ends came to 13 bases. The CDR3 DNA is TGTGCCAGTAGCCCAACAGGGATGTACGAGCAGTACTTC. Its protein is CASSPTGMYEQYF.

This chain uses TRBV20-1 with TRBJ2-7; 12 bases align to TRBD2. CDR3 length: 15 residues. J lost 4 bases, V lost 1 base, and 5 bases had no gene match. Germline V gene lookup returns CDR1 DFQATT and CDR2 SNEGSKA (reference sequence). The CDR3 protein is CSARVASGRGYEQYF. The CDR3 nucleotides read TGCAGTGCTAGAGTGGCTAGCGGGAGGGGTTACGAGCAGTACTTC.

This clonotype was counted a few times. J is TRBJ1-5 and V is TRBV18, with D perhaps TRBD1 (5 bases). Germline CDR1 KGHSH, CDR2 LQKENI. V gave up 3 bases and J gave up 7 bases, with 13 bases separating them. There are 14 residues in the CDR3. The chain's CDR3 is CASSPARAFQPQHF. CDR3 nucleotides: TGTGCCAGCTCACCGGCCAGGGCTTTCCAGCCCCAGCATTTT.

This clonotype showed up many times. The CDR3: CASSLEWGYSTDTQYF. The CDR3 DNA is TGTGCCAGCAGTTTAGAATGGGGATATAGCACAGATACGCAGTATTTT. This sequence joins TRBV28 and TRBJ2-3; D ambiguous. CDR1 and CDR2 from the germline V gene are MDHEN and SYDVKM. The V end was cut by 2 bases, the J end by 0 bases, with 12 bases between. The CDR3 length is 16 residues. Complete variable domain (other parts from reference TRBV28 and TRBJ2-3): DVKVTQSSRYLVKRTGEKVFLECVQDMDHENMFWYRQDPGLGLRLIYFSYDVKMKEKGDIPEGYSVSREKKERFSLILESASTNQTSMYLCASSLEWGYSTDTQYFGPGTRLTVL.

This chain joins TRBV6-1 and TRBJ2-1; a possible D gene is TRBD2 (5 bases). Germline V CDR1 and CDR2: MNHNS, SASEGT. The CDR3 covers 16 residues. The V and J ends lost 4 bases and 5 bases respectively, with 18 bases between them. The CDR3 protein is CASSGRFGLNNNEQFF. The CDR3 DNA sequence: TGTGCCAGCAGTGGACGCTTCGGACTCAATAACAATGAGCAGTTCTTC.

The J gene is TRBJ2-7, the V gene TRBV6-2 or TRBV6-3; TRBD1 might be the D (6 bases). This CDR3 is 13 amino acids long. The germline V gene has CDR1 MNHEY and CDR2 SVGEGT. The V end was cut by 1 base, the J end by 5 bases, with 9 bases between. CDR3: CASSYLQGNEQYF. The DNA for the CDR3 is TGTGCCAGCAGTTACTTACAGGGAAACGAGCAGTACTTC.

Remarks on this clonotype: Compared with germline, one end of the junction differs, possibly owing to a read error. V is TRBV7-6 and J is TRBJ2-6; D tentatively reads TRBD1 or TRBD2 (5 bases each). The CDR3 is made up of 15 amino acids. Per the germline V gene, CDR1 is SGHVS and CDR2 is FNYEAQ. The CDR3 loop reads CASSLSVAGASVLTF. DNA for the CDR3: TGTGCCAGCAGCCTTAGCGTTGCCGGGGCCAGCGTCCTGACTTTC.

The rearrangement links TRBV19 to TRBJ2-7, with 7 positions matching TRBD2. The CDR3 contains 15 residues. Trimming took 3 bases from V and 2 from J; bases not matched to a gene: 7. CDR1 is LNHDA and CDR2 is SQIVND in the germline V gene (reference sequence). The CDR3 is CASSIEGGSAYEQYF. DNA for the CDR3: TGTGCCAGTAGTATTGAAGGCGGGAGCGCCTACGAGCAGTACTTC.

The chain carries TRBV19 and TRBJ2-3, with 9 positions matching TRBD2. The CDR3 contains 16 residues. V was pared by 5 bases and J by 4 bases, with 10 bases of the junction left unmatched. Germline CDR1 reads LNHDA; CDR2 reads SQIVND (reference sequence). The CDR3 bases are TGTGCCAGTAGTGTGCTGAGCGGGGGGCCATCAGATACGCAGTATTTT. Its protein is CASSVLSGGPSDTQYF.

This clonotype has a handful of counts. This chain links TRBV19 with TRBJ2-7, with D possibly being TRBD1 (6 bases). The germline V gene has CDR1 LNHDA and CDR2 SQIVND (reference sequence). There are 15 residues in the CDR3. Trimming cost V 0 bases and J 6 bases, with 15 bases left between them. CDR3: CASSIDVTGYVEQYF. CDR3 in DNA: TGTGCCAGTAGTATAGATGTCACAGGGTATGTCGAGCAGTACTTC.

Only a few counts were recorded for this clonotype. The chain links TRBV5-6 to TRBJ1-5; tentatively, D is TRBD1 (5 bases). V lost 3 bases and J lost 0, with 19 bases in between. Germline V gives CDR1 SGHDT, CDR2 YYEEEE. The CDR3 has 18 residues. CDR3 region: CASSYGPQDQYSNQPQHF. CDR3 DNA: TGTGCCAGCAGCTATGGCCCACAGGACCAATATAGCAATCAGCCCCAGCATTTT.